This TCR beta chain is drawn from a study of blood T cell repertoires in COVID-19. For the study at large: Specimens from acute and convalescent COVID-19 originated in the United States, Italy and Spain. T cells, B-cell-depleted T cells, or PBMCs supplied cDNA or gDNA.

The CDR3 has 15 amino acids. Trimming removed 3 bases at V and 6 bases at J, with 15 bases between. The germline CDR1 and CDR2 sequences are KGHSH and LQKENI. As processed by the authors: Reference gene primer amplification in the assay estimated nucleated cell counts. Produced via immunoSEQ multiplex PCR; TCRdb's table is partial and in-frame only. That table is the source of V, J and clone size, and D and trimming were worked out from the DNA. The repertoire has approximately 150,000 clones, around 84% of them found once; the top ten carry roughly 4.5%. Material for sequencing was peripheral blood. The chain uses TRBV18 and TRBJ1-5, with a weak D call TRBD1 (5 bases). The sequence came from a human donor in a cohort sampled during active COVID-19. DNA of the CDR3: TGTGCCAGCTCACCGGACATCGGTGGGCGTCAGCCCCAGCATTTT. Its translation: CASSPDIGGRQPQHF. The full variable domain, in which reference TRBV18 and TRBJ1-5 provide the parts outside the CDR3, is NAGVMQNPRHLVRRRGQEARLRCSPMKGHSHVYWYRQLPEEGLKFMVYLQKENIIDESGMPKERFSAEFPKEGPSILRIQQVVRGDSAAYFCASSPDIGGRQPQHFGDGTRLSIL.